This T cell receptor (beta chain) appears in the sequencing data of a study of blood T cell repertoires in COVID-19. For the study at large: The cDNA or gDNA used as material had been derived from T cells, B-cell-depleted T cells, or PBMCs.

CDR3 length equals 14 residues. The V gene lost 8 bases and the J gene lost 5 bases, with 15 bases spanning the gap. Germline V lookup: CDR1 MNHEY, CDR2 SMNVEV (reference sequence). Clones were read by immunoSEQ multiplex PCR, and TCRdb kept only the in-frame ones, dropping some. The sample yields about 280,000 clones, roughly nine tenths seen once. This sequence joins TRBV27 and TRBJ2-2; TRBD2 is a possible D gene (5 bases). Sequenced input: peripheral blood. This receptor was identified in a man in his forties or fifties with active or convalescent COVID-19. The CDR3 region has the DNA TGTGCCAGCTACCTGCGGGTAGGAACCGGGGAGCTGTTTTTT. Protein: CASYLRVGTGELFF.